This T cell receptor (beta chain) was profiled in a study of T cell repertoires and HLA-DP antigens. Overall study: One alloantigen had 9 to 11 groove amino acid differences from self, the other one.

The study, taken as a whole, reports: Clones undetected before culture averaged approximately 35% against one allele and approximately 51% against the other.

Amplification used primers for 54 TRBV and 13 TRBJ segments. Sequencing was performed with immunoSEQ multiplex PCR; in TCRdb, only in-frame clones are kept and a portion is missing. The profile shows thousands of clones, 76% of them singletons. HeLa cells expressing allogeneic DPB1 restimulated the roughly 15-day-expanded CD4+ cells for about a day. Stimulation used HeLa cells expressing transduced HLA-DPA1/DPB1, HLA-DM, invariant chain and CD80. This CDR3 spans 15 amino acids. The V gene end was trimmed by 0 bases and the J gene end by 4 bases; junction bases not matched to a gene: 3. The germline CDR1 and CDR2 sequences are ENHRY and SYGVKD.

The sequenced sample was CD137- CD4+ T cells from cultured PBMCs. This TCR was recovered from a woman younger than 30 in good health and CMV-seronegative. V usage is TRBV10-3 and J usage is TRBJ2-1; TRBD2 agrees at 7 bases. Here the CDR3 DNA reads TGTGCCATCAGTGAGTCGGCTAGCGGATACAATGAGCAGTTCTTC. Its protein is CAISESASGYNEQFF.